These 26 T cell receptor beta chains were sequenced from one sample in a study of prognosis after radiotherapy for stage I lung cancer. Two rounds of multiplex PCR amplified TCR beta CDR3 from genomic DNA. The use of primers specific to each TRBV and TRBJ gene characterized first-round PCR. TCRdb reanalysed the multiplex PCR reads using MiXCR and keeps one entry per CDR3 protein. The sample has some 19,000 distinct CDR3 sequences; roughly half are singletons. This material consisted of PBMCs, taken before or after stereotactic body radiation therapy (not recorded which). These TCRs come from a donor aged 50 or older with non-small cell lung cancer.

For this clonotype: The junction differs from germline at one of its ends, possibly a read error. The chain carries TRBV11-2 and TRBJ1-1; unclear D gene. The CDR3 length is 16 residues. The germline gives CDR1 SGHAT, CDR2 FQNNGV. CDR3 DNA sequence: TGTGCCAGCGGCGCTTCGACACCCGGGGAGAACACTGAAGTTTTCTTT. It encodes CASGASTPGENTEVFF.

The rearrangement links TRBV2 to TRBJ2-7, with 9 bases aligning to TRBD2. The CDR3 is 16 residues long. CDR1 is SNHLY and CDR2 is FYNNEI in the germline V gene. After removal of 5 bases from V and 4 bases from J, the junction contained 12 bases not matched to a gene. The chain's CDR3 is CASSPEKLLAGYEQYF. CDR3 DNA sequence: TGTGCCAGCAGTCCCGAAAAGCTACTAGCGGGTTACGAGCAGTACTTC. The full variable domain, with the rest looked up from reference TRBV2 and TRBJ2-7, is EPEVTQTPSHQVTQMGQEVILRCVPISNHLYFYWYRQILGQKVEFLVSFYNNEISEKSEIFDDQFSVERPDGSNFTLKIRSTKLEDSAMYFCASSPEKLLAGYEQYFGPGTRLTVT.

A note on this clonotype: A read error likely explains this, since a far larger clone differs by one base. The rearrangement links TRBV6-2 or TRBV6-3 to TRBJ2-3; D not certain. CDR1 and CDR2 from the germline V gene are MNHEY and SVGEGT. CDR3 size: 15 residues. Trimming removed 0 bases at V and 4 bases at J, with 11 bases between. CDR3 protein: CASSYSTHLPDTQYF. CDR3 nucleotide sequence: TGTGCCAGCAGTTACTCGACACATCTGCCAGATACGCAGTATTTT.

By sample share, this clonotype is medium-sized (0.01 to 0.1%). This chain links TRBV30 with TRBJ1-2; TRBD1 matches 8 bases. The junction had 5 bases not matched to a gene; V was cut back by 3 bases and J by 5 bases. The CDR3 has 13 residues. CDR1 is GTSNPN, CDR2 SVGIG, per germline (reference sequence). The CDR3, as DNA: TGTGCCTGGAGAGCAGGGGGCGGGTATGGCTACACCTTC. Translated, it gives CAWRAGGGYGYTF.

The J gene is TRBJ1-3, the V gene TRBV20-1; no reliable D call. V was clipped by 0 bases and J by 2 bases, with 11 bases between them. CDR3 length: 15 amino acids. The germline V gene encodes CDR1 DFQATT and CDR2 SNEGSKA (reference sequence). The DNA for the CDR3 is TGCAGTGCTAGAGACAGGACCGGCCCTGGAAACACCATATATTTT. Translating it yields CSARDRTGPGNTIYF.

This clonotype came up many times. The V and J genes are TRBV5-1 and TRBJ2-7; 8 nucleotides align to TRBD1. This CDR3 comprises 14 residues. CDR1 is SGHRS, CDR2 YFSETQ, per germline. The trim removed 6 bases at V and 5 bases at J, leaving 10 bases unmatched. CDR3 residues: CASTSGDRTDEQYF. DNA of the CDR3: TGCGCCAGCACCTCCGGGGACAGGACCGACGAGCAGTACTTC.

This clonotype was picked up many times. The CDR3 DNA reads as TGTGCCAGCAGTCCCCGAGGGGGCTCGAACACCGGGGAGCTGTTTTTT. Translated: CASSPRGGSNTGELFF. The gene calls are TRBV6-2 or TRBV6-3 and TRBJ2-2; TRBD1 matches at 7 bases. Germline V lookup: CDR1 MNHEY, CDR2 SVGEGT. V lost 5 bases, J lost 0 bases, and 6 bases stayed unmatched. The CDR3 has 16 residues.

On this clonotype itself: At one of its ends the junction is not consistent with the germline gene, which may arise from a read error. CDR3 amino acids: CAIKASGSHNEQFF. The DNA for the CDR3 is TGTGCCATCAAGGCTAGCGGGTCCCACAACGAGCAGTTCTTC. The J gene is TRBJ2-1, the V gene TRBV6-5, with 8 positions matching TRBD2. The CDR3 is 14 amino acids. Germline CDR1 reads MNHEY; CDR2 reads SVGAGI.

This clonotype was picked up many times. The V and J genes are TRBV29-1 and TRBJ2-3; 7 bases are shared with TRBD1. J gave up 3 bases and V 4 bases, and 7 bases lay outside the gene matches. The germline gives CDR1 SQVTM, CDR2 ANQGSEA. This CDR3 contains 14 residues. The CDR3 here is CSVVEFRGTDTQYF. CDR3 nucleotides: TGCAGCGTTGTTGAGTTCAGGGGGACAGATACGCAGTATTTT.

This clonotype was observed a handful of times. CDR3 coding DNA: TGTGCCAGCAAACTCGCGAACACCGGGGAGCTGTTTTTT. Translating gives CASKLANTGELFF. The J gene is TRBJ2-2, the V gene TRBV6-1; D gene ambiguous. Germline V CDR1 and CDR2: MNHNS, SASEGT. The CDR3 extends over 13 amino acids. The V gene lost 7 bases and the J gene lost 0 bases, with 6 bases spanning the gap.

In this sample, this clonotype turned up many times. The V and J genes are TRBV7-8 and TRBJ2-6; the D gene is possibly TRBD1 (6 bases). The CDR3 is 18 residues long. CDR1 is SGHVS and CDR2 is FQNEAQ in the germline V gene. Trimming stripped 4 bases from V and 3 bases from J, with 19 bases between. CDR3 sequence (DNA): TGTGCCAGCAGCTGTGGGACATTAGGTTGTCTTGGGGCCAACGTCCTGACTTTC. Translated, it gives CASSCGTLGCLGANVLTF.

There are many counts of this clonotype. The V gene is TRBV28, the J gene TRBJ1-2; 8 positions agree with TRBD1. This CDR3 spans 15 amino acids. J was trimmed by 10 bases and V by 5 bases; bases with no gene match: 15. Germline loops: CDR1 MDHEN, CDR2 SYDVKM. The CDR3 DNA reads TGTGCCAGCAGTCAAGGTCGGAGAACGGGACAGGTCTACACCTTC. Translated, it gives CASSQGRRTGQVYTF.

The chain is built from TRBV20-1 and TRBJ2-3; D remains ambiguous. The CDR3 has 14 residues. The V gene's germline CDR1 is DFQATT and CDR2 SNEGSKA (reference sequence). V was pared by 2 bases and J by 3 bases, with 12 bases between. The CDR3 protein is CSARISALTDTQYF. The CDR3 DNA reads TGCAGTGCTAGAATATCCGCTCTTACAGATACGCAGTATTTT.

This clonotype was counted ten times or more. The chain links TRBV5-1 to TRBJ1-2, with 9 bases lining up with TRBD1. Germline V lookup: CDR1 SGHRS, CDR2 YFSETQ. The CDR3 extends over 17 amino acids. V lost 5 bases to trimming and J lost 6 bases; unmatched junction nucleotides: 17. This chain's CDR3 is CASSSSPGQGYEDGYTF. In DNA, the CDR3 is TGCGCCAGCAGTTCGAGTCCGGGACAGGGCTATGAAGATGGCTACACCTTC. The whole variable domain, filled in from reference TRBV5-1 and TRBJ1-2, reads KAGVTQTPRYLIKTRGQQVTLSCSPISGHRSVSWYQQTPGQGLQFLFEYFSETQRNKGNFPGRFSGRQFSNSRSEMNVSTLELGDSALYLCASSSSPGQGYEDGYTFGSGTRLTVV.

The chain uses TRBV6-1 and TRBJ2-7; maybe TRBD2 (5 bases). V lost 4 bases, J lost 7 bases, and 17 bases lay in between. The CDR3 contains 14 residues. CDR1 is MNHNS and CDR2 is SASEGT in the germline V gene. CDR3 DNA sequence: TGTGCCAGCAGTGCGGTCCTTGTTGGGAGAGAGCAGTACTTC. As protein: CASSAVLVGREQYF.

With regard to this clonotype: This likely comes from a read error, as the CDR3 has no conserved phenylalanine or tryptophan at its end. CDR3 coding DNA: TGCTCCACCACAGGGACCGCCTACGAGCAGTACTCC. Its translation: CSTTGTAYEQYS. The V call is TRBV10-2, the J call TRBJ2-7, with TRBD1 as a possible D gene (6 bases). The CDR3 is 12 amino acids. CDR1 WSHSY and CDR2 SAAADI come from the germline V gene.

This clonotype has just a few counts. The junction departs from germline at one end; a sequencing error may be responsible. The chain joins TRBV5-1 to TRBJ2-5; TRBD2 aligns across 7 bases. Looked up from germline, CDR1 is SGHRS and CDR2 is YFSETQ. The CDR3 length is 17 residues. CDR3 amino acids: CARSPGSSGIFKETQYF. As DNA, the CDR3 is TGCGCCCGCAGCCCCGGGTCCAGCGGGATTTTTAAAGAGACCCAGTACTTC.

The rearrangement joins TRBV5-1 to TRBJ1-1; a possible D gene is TRBD1 (6 bases). V dropped 4 bases and J dropped 0 bases, with 13 bases sitting between them. This CDR3 spans 15 amino acids. Germline V CDR1 and CDR2: SGHRS, YFSETQ. The CDR3 loop is CASSLRTAMNTEAFF. The DNA for the CDR3 is TGCGCCAGCAGCCTCCGGACAGCTATGAACACTGAAGCTTTCTTT. The variable domain in full, with the rest retrieved from reference TRBV5-1 and TRBJ1-1, is KAGVTQTPRYLIKTRGQQVTLSCSPISGHRSVSWYQQTPGQGLQFLFEYFSETQRNKGNFPGRFSGRQFSNSRSEMNVSTLELGDSALYLCASSLRTAMNTEAFFGQGTRLTVV.

This clonotype was counted at least ten times. The chain carries TRBV30 and TRBJ2-1, with D possibly TRBD2 on 6 matching bases. There are 12 residues in the CDR3. Looked up from germline, CDR1 is GTSNPN and CDR2 is SVGIG (reference sequence). The V and J ends lost 4 bases and 7 bases respectively, with 11 bases between them. CDR3 in amino acids: CAWTSARNEQFF. CDR3 sequence (DNA): TGTGCCTGGACTAGCGCTCGGAATGAGCAGTTCTTC.

This clonotype was seen repeatedly, ten times or more. The J gene is TRBJ2-7, the V gene TRBV10-2, with D maybe TRBD2 (7 bases). Germline assignment: CDR1 WSHSY and CDR2 SAAADI. The length of the CDR3 is 14 residues. Trimming pared 8 bases from V and 5 bases from J, leaving 19 bases between. CDR3 sequence (DNA): TGCGCCAGCTCAAGGGGGGAGGGAATCAACGAGCAGTACTTC. This sequence encodes CASSRGEGINEQYF.

About this clonotype itself: A much larger clone differs by one base, so this may be a read error. V and J are TRBV7-3 and TRBJ1-4, with D tentatively TRBD1 (5 bases). Trimming stripped 5 bases from V and 8 bases from J, with 18 bases between. CDR1 and CDR2 (germline): SGHTA, FQGTGA. The CDR3 runs 15 residues. The CDR3 loop is CASSPMGGDEEKLFF. The DNA for the CDR3 is TGTGCCAGCAGCCCGATGGGGGGGGATGAAGAAAAACTGTTTTTT.

This chain joins TRBV5-1 and TRBJ2-3; 7 bases are a match to TRBD1. V lost 1 base to trimming and J lost 0 bases; unmatched junction nucleotides: 8. Germline assignment: CDR1 SGHRS and CDR2 YFSETQ. The CDR3 has 17 residues. The DNA of the CDR3 is TGCGCCAGCAGCTTGTTGGAGGCAGGGGGTAGCACAGATACGCAGTATTTT. Protein product: CASSLLEAGGSTDTQYF.

To note about this clonotype: A far bigger clonotype differs at one base, so this is likely a read error. The V call is TRBV5-5, the J call TRBJ1-2; D unclear. CDR3 size: 14 residues. From germline, CDR1 is SGHKS and CDR2 YYEKEE (reference sequence). Trimming took off 2 bases at V and 3 bases at J, with 11 bases between the two ends. The CDR3 nucleotides are TGTGCCAGCAGCTTCAGAGCTGTTGACTATGGCTACACCTTC. Translating gives CASSFRAVDYGYTF.

The J gene is TRBJ1-6, the V gene TRBV5-1, with D maybe TRBD1 (5 bases). The V and J ends lost 3 bases and 4 bases respectively, with 11 bases between them. The CDR3 contains 15 residues. Germline CDR1 is SGHRS and CDR2 is YFSETQ. The CDR3 protein is CASSSDKVYNSPLHF. CDR3 in DNA: TGCGCCAGCAGCTCGGACAAAGTTTATAATTCACCCCTCCACTTT.

This clonotype was detected many times. The chain is built from TRBV5-6 and TRBJ2-7, with D possibly matching TRBD1 (6 bases). Germline V lookup: CDR1 SGHDT, CDR2 YYEEEE. The CDR3 spans 13 residues. V lost 5 bases and J 1 base, leaving 10 bases between the germline ends. The CDR3 here is CASSKDRSYEQYF. The CDR3 region has the DNA TGTGCCAGCAGTAAGGACAGATCCTACGAGCAGTACTTC.

About this clonotype itself: The junction does not match germline at one end; this may be a read error. In DNA form, the CDR3 reads TGCAGCGTTGGATACGACGGGGGGCGTTCAGAGACGCAGTACTTC. Translating gives CSVGYDGGRSETQYF. This rearrangement joins TRBV29-1 to TRBJ2-5, with D tentatively TRBD2 (7 bases). CDR1 is SQVTM, CDR2 ANQGSEA, per germline. CDR3 length equals 15 residues.